This record covers a single TCR beta chain. The sample originates from a study of immune characterization of retroperitoneal liposarcoma. From the PCR reads, TCRdb called clonotypes with MiXCR, one entry per CDR3 protein. This table holds some 10,000 distinct CDR3 sequences, roughly 35% found once. Germline V gives CDR1 MNHNS, CDR2 SASEGT. V lost 2 bases, J lost 0 bases, and 11 bases lay in between. The CDR3 consists of 16 residues. The receptor's source is a male donor with retroperitoneal liposarcoma. The rearrangement uses TRBV6-1 and TRBJ1-5; no clear D gene. Sequences were obtained from tumor tissue. This chain's CDR3 is CASSELSTFSNQPQHF. Here the CDR3 DNA reads TGTGCCAGCAGTGAATTGAGCACCTTTAGCAATCAGCCCCAGCATTTT.